This TCR beta chain was identified in a study of blood T cell repertoires in COVID-19. Here immunoSEQ multiplex PCR was the method, and the copy in TCRdb shows in-frame clones only, minus some. The table has 270,000 or so clones, more than 75% seen once; the top ten hold approximately 6.6%. Germline lookup yields CDR1 MNHEY and CDR2 SMNVEV (reference sequence). V lost 5 bases and J lost 5; bases outside the gene matches: 11. There are 15 residues in the CDR3. Sequenced material: PBMCs or T cells enriched from blood (not recorded which). This TCR came from a woman in her fifties or sixties who had been exposed to COVID-19. The J gene is TRBJ1-2, the V gene TRBV27; 7 nucleotides match TRBD1. This CDR3 is CASSRQGDVSYGYTF. In nucleotides, the CDR3 is TGTGCCAGCAGTCGACAGGGCGACGTATCGTATGGCTACACCTTC.